This entry concerns a single T cell receptor beta chain. The antigen remains undetermined. The CDR3 runs 16 residues. CDR1 LGHNA and CDR2 YSLEER come from the germline V gene. J lost 7 bases, V lost 2 bases, and 11 bases had no gene match. With 60 Vbeta and 13 Jbeta primers, the PCR was carried out. Using immunoSEQ multiplex PCR, the repertoire was profiled, and TCRdb retains in-frame clones only, with some absent. Counted here are 150,000 to 200,000 clones, roughly 77% occurring once; the ten biggest clones make up 1.5% to 2%. This record comes from a study of cytomegalovirus exposure and HLA in healthy donors. Study conclusions and caveats: Later work found that TCR association rates differed between HLA loci; DRB1 had the most and HLA-C the fewest.

The chain couples TRBV4-3 to TRBJ1-5; 7 bases align to TRBD1. The sample taken for sequencing was PBMCs. The TCR was taken from a woman aged 25-40 years in good health and CMV-seronegative. CDR3 sequence: CASSQHKGAIGQPQHF. In nucleotides, the CDR3 is TGCGCCAGCAGCCAACATAAGGGGGCTATAGGGCAGCCCCAGCATTTT.